This TCR beta chain was recovered during a study of T cell repertoires in aging, cancer and after chemotherapy. In the study overall: Glioblastoma patients receiving temozolomide-based therapy gave paired samples before and after chemotherapy. Study-level findings and limits: Immunological memory after chemotherapy cannot be judged from the repertoire data. Age-matched healthy donors had significantly more diverse, less clonal blood TCR repertoires than untreated cancer patients.

The template was genomic DNA from peripheral blood, not RNA. Rearranged V-D-J TRB sequences were amplified with a mixed TRB-A/B primer pool. TCRdb used MiXCR to reprocess the multiplex PCR reads, holding one entry per CDR3 protein. The data show 1,500 to 2,000 distinct CDR3 sequences, roughly 36% seen once. V was clipped by 3 bases and J by 1 base, with 6 bases between them. The CDR3 spans 13 residues. The germline V gene has CDR1 SGHTA and CDR2 FQGTGA. About this clonotype itself: The antigen is undetermined.

The sequenced sample was blood. This sequence originates from a human donor with a solid tumor. The chain combines TRBV7-3 with TRBJ2-5; no clear D gene. For the CDR3, the DNA is TGTGCCAGCAGCTTTGGCAGCCAAGAGACCCAGTACTTC. Amino acids: CASSFGSQETQYF. Based on the CDR3 plus reference TRBV7-3 and TRBJ2-5, the full variable domain is GAGVSQTPSNKVTEKGKYVELRCDPISGHTALYWYRQSLGQGPEFLIYFQGTGAADDSGLPNDRFFAVRPEGSVSTLKIQRTERGDSAVYLCASSFGSQETQYFGPGTRLLVL.